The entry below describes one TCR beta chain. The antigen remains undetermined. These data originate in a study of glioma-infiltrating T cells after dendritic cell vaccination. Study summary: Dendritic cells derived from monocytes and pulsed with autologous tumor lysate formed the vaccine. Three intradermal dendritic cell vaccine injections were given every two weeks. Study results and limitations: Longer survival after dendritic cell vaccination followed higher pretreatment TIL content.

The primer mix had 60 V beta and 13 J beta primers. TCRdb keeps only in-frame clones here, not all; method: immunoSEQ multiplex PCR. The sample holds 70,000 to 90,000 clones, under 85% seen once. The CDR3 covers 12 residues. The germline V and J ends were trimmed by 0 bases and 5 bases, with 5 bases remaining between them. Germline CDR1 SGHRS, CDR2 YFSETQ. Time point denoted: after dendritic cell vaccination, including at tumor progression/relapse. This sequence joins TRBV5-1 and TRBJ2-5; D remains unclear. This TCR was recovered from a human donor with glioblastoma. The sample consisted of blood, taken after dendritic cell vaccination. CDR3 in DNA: TGCGCCAGCAGCTTGGAACAGGAGACCCAGTACTTC. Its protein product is CASSLEQETQYF.